The 29 T cell receptor beta chains below come from one sample, sequenced in a study of cytomegalovirus exposure and HLA in healthy donors. The PCR made use of 60 Vbeta and 13 Jbeta primers. Measured with immunoSEQ multiplex PCR; TCRdb has only the in-frame clones, and not every one. The data contain 100,000 to 150,000 clones, 70% to 90% of them singletons. Sequencing was done on a sample of PBMCs. All receptors derive from a middle-aged man in good health and CMV-seronegative.

This clone was seen more than once but under ten times. CDR3 sequence: CASSLVFRGWTEAFF. CDR3 bases: TGTGCCAGCAGCTTGGTATTCAGGGGGTGGACTGAAGCTTTCTTT. The rearrangement uses TRBV5-6 and TRBJ1-1, with 7 bases that match TRBD1. The CDR3 is made up of 15 amino acids. The V segment lost 0 bases and the J segment 5 bases; nucleotides outside the gene matches: 7. Germline V gene lookup returns CDR1 SGHDT and CDR2 YYEEEE.

The chain carries TRBV6-4 and TRBJ1-3; TRBD1 matches 8 bases. J lost 0 bases, V lost 2 bases, and 3 bases had no gene match. The CDR3 consists of 16 residues. Germline assignment: CDR1 MRHNA and CDR2 SNTAGT. CDR3 sequence: CASSDGDRYSGNTIYF. CDR3 sequence (DNA): TGTGCCAGCAGTGACGGGGACAGGTACTCTGGAAACACCATATATTTT.

CDR3: CASSLLDRVPGNTIYF. The CDR3 nucleotides read TGTGCCAGCAGTTTACTTGACAGGGTACCTGGAAACACCATATATTTT. The chain links TRBV28 to TRBJ1-3, with 7 bases matching TRBD1. Trimming cost V 2 bases and J 2 bases; bases outside gene matches: 6. The germline V gene has CDR1 MDHEN and CDR2 SYDVKM. The CDR3 is 16 amino acids.

This clone was observed once. This chain links TRBV27 with TRBJ1-5; 8 bases align to TRBD1. Trimming cost V 6 bases and J 1 base; bases outside gene matches: 20. CDR1 is MNHEY, CDR2 SMNVEV, per germline (reference sequence). This CDR3 is 20 amino acids long. The chain's CDR3 is CASRQTAGGLGAPSNQPQHF. DNA for the CDR3: TGTGCCAGCAGACAAACCGCAGGGGGCCTTGGGGCCCCAAGCAATCAGCCCCAGCATTTT.

The chain joins TRBV6-5 to TRBJ2-7, with TRBD2 matching 7 bases. CDR1 MNHEY and CDR2 SVGAGI come from the germline V gene. V dropped 2 bases and J dropped 6; count of bases not matched to a gene: 10. The CDR3 is 15 amino acids. CDR3 residues: CASSYGGGIRGEQYF. In nucleotides, the CDR3 is TGTGCCAGCAGTTACGGGGGGGGAATTAGGGGCGAGCAGTACTTC.

V usage is TRBV10-3 and J usage is TRBJ2-7; 9 bases are a match to TRBD2. V lost 3 bases to trimming and J lost 4 bases; unmatched junction nucleotides: 10. The V gene's germline CDR1 is ENHRY and CDR2 SYGVKD. The CDR3 spans 16 residues. The CDR3: CAISDIGGGAGYEQYF. Written as DNA, the CDR3 is TGTGCCATCAGTGATATTGGCGGGGGGGCAGGGTACGAGCAGTACTTC.

J is TRBJ2-5 and V is TRBV7-2, with D unresolved. This CDR3 has 14 amino acids. With 1 base removed from V and 1 base from J, the gap between germline ends came to 7 bases. The germline V gene encodes CDR1 SGHTA and CDR2 FQGNSA. The CDR3 loop reads CASSLVSGQETQYF. The CDR3 nucleotides read TGTGCCAGCAGCTTAGTCTCCGGCCAAGAGACCCAGTACTTC.

This sequence joins TRBV28 and TRBJ2-1; a weak D match, TRBD2 (6 bases). Germline CDR1 and CDR2: MDHEN and SYDVKM. This CDR3 has 14 amino acids. Trimming took off 1 base at V and 10 bases at J, with 14 bases between the two ends. The DNA of the CDR3 is TGTGCCAGCAGTTTATTACGCGGGATTGGCGAGCAGTTCTTC. Amino acid sequence: CASSLLRGIGEQFF.

The CDR3 protein is CASSNDGTSVKFF. The CDR3 nucleotides read TGTGCCAGCAGCAACGACGGGACTAGCGTTAAGTTCTTC. This chain connects TRBV21-1 to TRBJ2-1; TRBD2, the table's D call, lacks a check against the DNA. TRBV21-1 is a documented pseudogene. The length of the CDR3 is 13 residues.

The gene calls are TRBV18 and TRBJ1-1; 7 nucleotides match TRBD1. J lost 1 base, V lost 1 base, and 6 bases had no gene match. Germline lookup yields CDR1 KGHSH and CDR2 LQKENI. The CDR3 runs 16 residues. The CDR3 sequence: CASSPRGTAGNTEAFF. CDR3 in DNA: TGTGCCAGCTCACCACGCGGGACAGCTGGGAACACTGAAGCTTTCTTT.

The gene calls are TRBV19 and TRBJ2-7; D perhaps matches TRBD1 (6 bases). V was pared by 5 bases and J by 0 bases, with 11 bases between. CDR3 size: 14 residues. Germline V lookup: CDR1 LNHDA, CDR2 SQIVND (reference sequence). CDR3 nucleotide sequence: TGTGCCAGTAGTCAGGGGCCGGACTCCTACGAGCAGTACTTC. Translating it yields CASSQGPDSYEQYF.

A remark on this clone: Other DNA sequences in the sample encode the same CDR3. The rearrangement joins TRBV7-2 to TRBJ2-3; 7 bases line up with TRBD2. This CDR3 region has 15 residues. Trimming took 2 bases from V and 0 from J; bases not matched to a gene: 2. CDR1 and CDR2 from the germline V gene are SGHTA and FQGNSA. CDR3 in amino acids: CASSLWGGSTDTQYF. In nucleotides, the CDR3 is TGTGCCAGCAGCTTATGGGGGGGGAGCACAGATACGCAGTATTTT.

This clone was seen only once. This sequence joins TRBV5-1 and TRBJ1-1; weak D call: TRBD1 (6 bases). CDR3 length: 14 amino acids. Deletions cut 3 bases from V and 6 bases from J, with 15 bases between. Germline-derived CDR1 and CDR2 are SGHRS and YFSETQ. The CDR3: CASSSDGTFAEAFF. For the CDR3, the DNA is TGCGCCAGCAGCTCCGACGGGACATTCGCTGAAGCTTTCTTT.

The chain recombines TRBV9 with TRBJ2-7, with 7 bases identical to TRBD2. Germline values: CDR1 SGDLS, CDR2 YYNGEE. The ends lost 0 bases at V and 5 bases at J; junction bases unmatched: 8. CDR3 length equals 15 residues. CDR3 in DNA: TGTGCCAGCAGCGTAGGTCAATCGGCGGGGGACGAGCAGTACTTC. It is translated as CASSVGQSAGDEQYF.

This clone was seen only a few times. The CDR3, as DNA: TGTGCCAGCAGCAGGGGACTAGCGGGGGGGACCCAGTACTTC. Encoded protein: CASSRGLAGGTQYF. The chain is built from TRBV5-6 and TRBJ2-5, with 15 bases that match TRBD2. Germline CDR1 is SGHDT and CDR2 is YYEEEE. CDR3 length: 14 residues. The ends lost 4 bases at V and 7 bases at J; junction bases unmatched: 2.

This clone occurred a few times. This chain joins TRBV2 and TRBJ2-4, with D unclear. CDR1 SNHLY and CDR2 FYNNEI come from the germline V gene. The CDR3 has 16 residues. V was cut by 3 bases and J by 0 bases, with 12 bases left in between. CDR3 protein: CASSERPDLAKNIQYF. CDR3 coding DNA: TGTGCCAGCAGTGAGAGGCCAGACCTAGCCAAAAACATTCAGTACTTC.

This rearrangement joins TRBV5-1 to TRBJ1-6, with D possibly matching TRBD1 (6 bases). V dropped 6 bases and J dropped 6 bases, with 16 bases sitting between them. This CDR3 comprises 15 residues. Germline CDR1 reads SGHRS; CDR2 reads YFSETQ. The CDR3 sequence: CASTTDGQINSPLHF. Written as DNA, the CDR3 is TGCGCCAGCACAACGGACGGACAGATTAATTCACCCCTCCACTTT.

The genes are TRBV4-2 and TRBJ2-5, with TRBD2 matching over 9 bases. The germline V gene has CDR1 LGHNA and CDR2 YNFKEQ. V dropped 1 base and J dropped 2; count of bases not matched to a gene: 5. This CDR3 comprises 16 residues. CDR3 amino acids: CASSQATSGPQETQYF. DNA of the CDR3: TGTGCCAGCAGCCAAGCTACTAGCGGGCCTCAAGAGACCCAGTACTTC.

V is TRBV28 and J is TRBJ1-1; 8 nucleotides match TRBD1. V shed 5 bases and J 4 bases; nucleotides not matched to a gene: 6. This CDR3 spans 14 amino acids. Germline CDR1 reads MDHEN; CDR2 reads SYDVKM. The CDR3 DNA sequence: TGTGCCAGCAGTATTCACAGGGGGAGCACTGAAGCTTTCTTT. Its protein product is CASSIHRGSTEAFF.

In this sample, this clone turned up once. The chain recombines TRBV25-1 with TRBJ2-7, with D perhaps matching TRBD1 (5 bases). The CDR3 has 12 residues. Per germline, CDR1 MGHDK and CDR2 SYGVNS. V lost 6 bases and J 5 bases, leaving 11 bases between the germline ends. The CDR3 sequence: CASSRLGHEQYF. CDR3 sequence (DNA): TGTGCCAGCAGCCGACTGGGGCACGAGCAGTACTTC.

The sample holds one count of this clone. The V call is TRBV2, the J call TRBJ2-7, with 7 bases identical to TRBD1. CDR1 and CDR2 from the germline V gene are SNHLY and FYNNEI. This CDR3 contains 15 residues. The V and J ends lost 6 bases and 2 bases, in that order; junction bases with no gene match: 10. For the CDR3, the DNA is TGTGCCAGCAGCGACAGGGCGAAGATCCCCTACGAGCAGTACTTC. It translates to CASSDRAKIPYEQYF.

A word on this clone: The junction and the germline gene differ at one end; a read error may be behind it. This chain uses TRBV4-3 with TRBJ2-5; D is possibly TRBD2 (5 bases). The tail of the sequence fits TRBJ2-7 better, so the J call may be wrong. Germline V gene data show CDR1 as LGHNA and CDR2 as YSLEER. The length of the CDR3 is 15 residues. In DNA, the CDR3 is TGCGCCAGCGGCCAAGGTCCCCAGACTACCTACGAGCAGTACTTC. It translates to CASGQGPQTTYEQYF.

This clone was seen more than once but under ten times. The J gene is TRBJ2-2, the V gene TRBV7-7; tentative D call: TRBD2 (6 bases). Between the trimmed V and J ends, which lost 0 bases and 6 bases, there was a span of 8 bases. Germline loops: CDR1 SSHAT, CDR2 FNYEAQ (reference sequence). The CDR3 has 14 residues. Written as DNA, the CDR3 is TGTGCCAGCAGCTTAGCGGGGGGATCCGGGGAGCTGTTTTTT. This sequence encodes CASSLAGGSGELFF.

This clone was observed once. The rearrangement links TRBV28 to TRBJ1-5; D not certain. The CDR3 covers 11 residues. Germline assignment: CDR1 MDHEN and CDR2 SYDVKM. Trimming pared 8 bases from V and 7 bases from J, leaving 9 bases between. CDR3 coding DNA: TGTGCCAGCCGTACGGGGCAGCCCCAGCATTTT. Its translation: CASRTGQPQHF. Full variable domain (remainder filled in from reference TRBV28 and TRBJ1-5): DVKVTQSSRYLVKRTGEKVFLECVQDMDHENMFWYRQDPGLGLRLIYFSYDVKMKEKGDIPEGYSVSREKKERFSLILESASTNQTSMYLCASRTGQPQHFGDGTRLSIL.

CDR3 in DNA: TGTGCCAGTAGTATTGACAGGGGCCGGGAGACCCAGTACTTC. Its protein product is CASSIDRGRETQYF. The V gene is TRBV19, the J gene TRBJ2-5; 8 nucleotides agree with TRBD1. The CDR3 length is 14 residues. CDR1 and CDR2 from the germline V gene are LNHDA and SQIVND (reference sequence). Trimming at V came to 3 bases and at J to 5 bases, leaving 5 bases not matched to a gene. The variable domain in full, completed from reference TRBV19 and TRBJ2-5, reads DGGITQSPKYLFRKEGQNVTLSCEQNLNHDAMYWYRQDPGQGLRLIYYSQIVNDFQKGDIAEGYSVSREKKESFPLTVTSAQKNPTAFYLCASSIDRGRETQYFGPGTRLLVL.

The rearrangement uses TRBV7-8 and TRBJ2-6, with 7 bases matching TRBD2. The CDR3 sequence is 16 residues long. Germline V gives CDR1 SGHVS, CDR2 FQNEAQ. J was trimmed by 7 bases and V by 4 bases; bases with no gene match: 10. CDR3 bases: TGTGCCAGCAGCTCACCGGGGGGTGGGCGAGCCAACGTCCTGACTTTC. It specifies CASSSPGGGRANVLTF.

This chain links TRBV4-1 with TRBJ2-2, with 8 bases identical to TRBD1. CDR1 MGHRA and CDR2 YSYEKL come from the germline V gene. The V segment lost 5 bases and the J segment 1 base; nucleotides outside the gene matches: 12. This CDR3 region has 18 residues. In DNA form, the CDR3 reads TGCGCCAGCAGCGCCAAGGGGTCCGGGACAGGGAACACCGGGGAGCTGTTTTTT. Protein sequence: CASSAKGSGTGNTGELFF.

The chain uses TRBV29-1 and TRBJ2-5, with 9 bases aligning to TRBD2. The V gene end was trimmed by 0 bases and the J gene end by 2 bases; junction bases not matched to a gene: 7. The CDR3 runs 16 residues. CDR1 and CDR2 (germline): SQVTM, ANQGSEA. The CDR3 loop is CSVEEGTSGLQETQYF. In nucleotides, the CDR3 is TGCAGCGTTGAAGAGGGAACTAGCGGGCTACAAGAGACCCAGTACTTC.

The chain employs TRBV4-3 and TRBJ2-6, with D possibly being TRBD2 (6 bases). Germline CDR1 is LGHNA and CDR2 is YSLEER. The CDR3 length is 16 residues. V lost 0 bases and J lost 0, with 6 bases in between. The CDR3 region is CASSQEAGSGANVLTF. As DNA, the CDR3 is TGCGCCAGCAGCCAAGAAGCGGGCTCTGGGGCCAACGTCCTGACTTTC.